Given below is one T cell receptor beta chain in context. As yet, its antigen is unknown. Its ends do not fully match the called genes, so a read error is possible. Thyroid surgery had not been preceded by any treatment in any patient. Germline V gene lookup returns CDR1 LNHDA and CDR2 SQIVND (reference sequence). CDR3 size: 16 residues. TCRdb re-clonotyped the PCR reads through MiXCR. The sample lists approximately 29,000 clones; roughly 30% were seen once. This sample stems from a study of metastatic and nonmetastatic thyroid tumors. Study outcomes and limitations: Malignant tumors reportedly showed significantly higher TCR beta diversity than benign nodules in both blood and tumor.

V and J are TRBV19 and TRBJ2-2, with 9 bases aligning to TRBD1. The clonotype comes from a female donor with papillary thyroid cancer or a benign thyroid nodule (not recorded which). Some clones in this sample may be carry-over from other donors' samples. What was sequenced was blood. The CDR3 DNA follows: TGTGCCAGTCAACACAGGGGGCGCGGTAACGCCGGGGAGCCGTTTTTT. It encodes CASQHRGRGNAGEPFF.